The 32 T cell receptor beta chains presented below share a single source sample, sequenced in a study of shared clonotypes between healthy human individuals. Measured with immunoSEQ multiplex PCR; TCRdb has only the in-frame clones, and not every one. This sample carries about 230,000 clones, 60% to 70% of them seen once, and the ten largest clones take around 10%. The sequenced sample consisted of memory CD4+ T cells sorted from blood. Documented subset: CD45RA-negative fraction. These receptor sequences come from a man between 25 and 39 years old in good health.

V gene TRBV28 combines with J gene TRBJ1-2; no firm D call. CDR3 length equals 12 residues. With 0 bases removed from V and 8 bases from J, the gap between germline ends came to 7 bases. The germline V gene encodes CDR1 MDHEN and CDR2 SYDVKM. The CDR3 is CASSLWEGGYTF. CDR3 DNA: TGTGCCAGCAGTTTATGGGAGGGAGGCTACACCTTC.

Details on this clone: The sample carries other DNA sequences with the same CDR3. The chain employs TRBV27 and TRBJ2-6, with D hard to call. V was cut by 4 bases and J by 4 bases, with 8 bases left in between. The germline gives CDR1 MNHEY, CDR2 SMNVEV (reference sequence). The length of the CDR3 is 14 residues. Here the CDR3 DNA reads TGTGCCAGCAGTTCGACATCGGGGGCCAACGTCCTGACTTTC. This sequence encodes CASSSTSGANVLTF. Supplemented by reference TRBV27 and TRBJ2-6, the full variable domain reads EAQVTQNPRYLITVTGKKLTVTCSQNMNHEYMSWYRQDPGLGLRQIYYSMNVEVTDKGDVPEGYKVSRKEKRNFPLILESPSPNQTSLYFCASSSTSGANVLTFGAGSRLTVL.

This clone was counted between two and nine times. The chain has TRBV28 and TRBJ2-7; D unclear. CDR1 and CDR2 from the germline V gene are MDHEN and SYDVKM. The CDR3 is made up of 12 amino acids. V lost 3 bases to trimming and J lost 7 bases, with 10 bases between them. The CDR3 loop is CASSLVQWEQYF. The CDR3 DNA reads TGTGCCAGCAGTTTGGTCCAGTGGGAGCAGTACTTC.

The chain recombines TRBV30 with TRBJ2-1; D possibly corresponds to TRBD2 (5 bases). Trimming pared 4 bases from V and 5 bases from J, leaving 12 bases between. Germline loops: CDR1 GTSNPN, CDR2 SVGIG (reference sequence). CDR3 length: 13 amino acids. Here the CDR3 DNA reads TGTGCCTGGAACCCGAGGGTACACAATGAGCAGTTCTTC. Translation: CAWNPRVHNEQFF.

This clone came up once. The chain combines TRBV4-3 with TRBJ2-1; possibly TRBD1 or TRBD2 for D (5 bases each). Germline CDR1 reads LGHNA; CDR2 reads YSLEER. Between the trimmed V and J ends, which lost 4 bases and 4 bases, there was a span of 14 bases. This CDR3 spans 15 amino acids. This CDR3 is CASSRDRVSYNEQFF. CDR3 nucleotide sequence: TGCGCCAGCAGCCGGGACCGGGTCTCGTACAATGAGCAGTTCTTC.

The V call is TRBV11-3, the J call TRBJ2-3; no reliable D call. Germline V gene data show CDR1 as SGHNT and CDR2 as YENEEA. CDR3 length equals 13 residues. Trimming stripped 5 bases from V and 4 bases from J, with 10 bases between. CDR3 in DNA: TGTGCCAGCAGCCTAGGGCCGTCAGATACGCAGTATTTT. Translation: CASSLGPSDTQYF.

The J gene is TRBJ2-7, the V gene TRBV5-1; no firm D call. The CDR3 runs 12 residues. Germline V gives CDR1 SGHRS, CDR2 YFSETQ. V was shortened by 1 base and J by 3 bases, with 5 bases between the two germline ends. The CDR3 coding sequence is TGCGCCAGCAGCTTGACAGTCTACGAGCAGTACTTC. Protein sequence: CASSLTVYEQYF.

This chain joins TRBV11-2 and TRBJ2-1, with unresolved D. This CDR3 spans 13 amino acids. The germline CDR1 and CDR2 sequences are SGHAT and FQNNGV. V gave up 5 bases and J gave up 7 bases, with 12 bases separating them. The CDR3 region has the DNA TGTGCCAGCAGCCCCCGGTCCTCAAATGAGCAGTTCTTC. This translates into CASSPRSSNEQFF. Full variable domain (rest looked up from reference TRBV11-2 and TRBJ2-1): EAGVAQSPRYKIIEKRQSVAFWCNPISGHATLYWYQQILGQGPKLLIQFQNNGVVDDSQLPKDRFSAERLKGVDSTLKIQPAKLEDSAVYLCASSPRSSNEQFFGPGTRLTVL.

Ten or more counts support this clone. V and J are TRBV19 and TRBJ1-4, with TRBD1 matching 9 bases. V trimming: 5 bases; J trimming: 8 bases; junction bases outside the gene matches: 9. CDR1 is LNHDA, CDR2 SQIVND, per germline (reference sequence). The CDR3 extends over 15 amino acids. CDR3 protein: CASSPGDRENEKLFF. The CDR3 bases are TGTGCCAGTAGTCCTGGGGACAGGGAAAACGAAAAACTGTTTTTT.

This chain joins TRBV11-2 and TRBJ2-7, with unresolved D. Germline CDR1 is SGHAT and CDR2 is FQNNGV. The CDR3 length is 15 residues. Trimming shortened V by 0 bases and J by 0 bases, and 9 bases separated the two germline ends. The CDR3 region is CASSLDRSSSYEQYF. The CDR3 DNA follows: TGTGCCAGCAGCTTAGACCGATCGAGCTCCTACGAGCAGTACTTC.

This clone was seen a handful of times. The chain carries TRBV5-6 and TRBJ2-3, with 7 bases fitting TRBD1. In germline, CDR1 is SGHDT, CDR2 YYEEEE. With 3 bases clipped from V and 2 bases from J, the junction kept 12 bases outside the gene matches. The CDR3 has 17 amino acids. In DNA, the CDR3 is TGTGCCAGCAGCTCCTCCGGGACAGATTATTTCACAGATACGCAGTATTTT. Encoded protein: CASSSSGTDYFTDTQYF.

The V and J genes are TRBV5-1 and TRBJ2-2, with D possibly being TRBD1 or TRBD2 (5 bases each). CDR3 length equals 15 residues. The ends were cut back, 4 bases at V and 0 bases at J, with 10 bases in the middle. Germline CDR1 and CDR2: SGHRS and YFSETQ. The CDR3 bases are TGCGCCAGCAGCGTGGGACGGCCGAACACCGGGGAGCTGTTTTTT. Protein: CASSVGRPNTGELFF.

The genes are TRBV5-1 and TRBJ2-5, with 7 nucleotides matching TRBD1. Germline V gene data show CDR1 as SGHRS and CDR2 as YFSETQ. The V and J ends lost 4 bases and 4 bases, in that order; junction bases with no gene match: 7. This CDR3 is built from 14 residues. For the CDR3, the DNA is TGCGCCAGCAGCCTGACAGGGACGGGAGAGACCCAGTACTTC. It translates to CASSLTGTGETQYF.

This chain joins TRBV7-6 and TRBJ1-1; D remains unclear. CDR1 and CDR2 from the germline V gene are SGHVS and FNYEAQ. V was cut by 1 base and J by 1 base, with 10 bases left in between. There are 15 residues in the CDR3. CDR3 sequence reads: CASSLVSVRNTEAFF. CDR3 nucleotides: TGTGCCAGCAGCTTAGTATCCGTTAGGAACACTGAAGCTTTCTTT. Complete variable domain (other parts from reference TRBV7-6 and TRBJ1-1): GAGVSQSPRYKVTKRGQDVALRCDPISGHVSLYWYRQALGQGPEFLTYFNYEAQQDKSGLPNDRFSAERPEGSISTLTIQRTEQRDSAMYRCASSLVSVRNTEAFFGQGTRLTVV.

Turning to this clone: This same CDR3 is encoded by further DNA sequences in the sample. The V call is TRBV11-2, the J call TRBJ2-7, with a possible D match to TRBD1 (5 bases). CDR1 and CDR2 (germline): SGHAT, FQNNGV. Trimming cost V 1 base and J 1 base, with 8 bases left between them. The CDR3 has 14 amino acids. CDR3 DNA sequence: TGTGCCAGCAGCTTAGGCAGGGTTTCCTACGAGCAGTACTTC. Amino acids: CASSLGRVSYEQYF.

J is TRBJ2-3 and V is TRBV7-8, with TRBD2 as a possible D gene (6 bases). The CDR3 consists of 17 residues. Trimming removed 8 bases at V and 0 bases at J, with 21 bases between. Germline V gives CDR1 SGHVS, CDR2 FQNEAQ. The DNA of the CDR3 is TGTGCCAGCGGTTCGGGTGGCGCAGGGACTAGCACAGATACGCAGTATTTT. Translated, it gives CASGSGGAGTSTDTQYF.

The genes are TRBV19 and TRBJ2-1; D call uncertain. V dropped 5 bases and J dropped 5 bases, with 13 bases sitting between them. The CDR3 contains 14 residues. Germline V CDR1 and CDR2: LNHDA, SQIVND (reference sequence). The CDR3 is CASSFRPLDNEQFF. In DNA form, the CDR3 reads TGTGCCAGTAGTTTCCGGCCCCTAGACAATGAGCAGTTCTTC. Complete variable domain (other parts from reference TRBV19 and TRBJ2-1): DGGITQSPKYLFRKEGQNVTLSCEQNLNHDAMYWYRQDPGQGLRLIYYSQIVNDFQKGDIAEGYSVSREKKESFPLTVTSAQKNPTAFYLCASSFRPLDNEQFFGPGTRLTVL.

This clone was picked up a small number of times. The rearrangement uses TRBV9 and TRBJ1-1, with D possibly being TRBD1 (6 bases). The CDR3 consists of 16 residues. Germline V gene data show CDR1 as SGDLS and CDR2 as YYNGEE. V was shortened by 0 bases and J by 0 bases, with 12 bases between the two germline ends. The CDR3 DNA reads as TGTGCCAGCAGCGTAGAGGGGGGGCTTATGAACACTGAAGCTTTCTTT. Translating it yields CASSVEGGLMNTEAFF.

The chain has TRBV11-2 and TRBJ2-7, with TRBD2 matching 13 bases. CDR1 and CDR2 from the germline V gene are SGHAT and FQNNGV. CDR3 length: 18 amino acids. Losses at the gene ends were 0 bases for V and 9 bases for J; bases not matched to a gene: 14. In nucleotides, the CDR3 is TGTGCCAGCAGCTTAGAGGCTAGCAGGCCCGGACTAGCGGGAGTGCAGTACTTC. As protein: CASSLEASRPGLAGVQYF.

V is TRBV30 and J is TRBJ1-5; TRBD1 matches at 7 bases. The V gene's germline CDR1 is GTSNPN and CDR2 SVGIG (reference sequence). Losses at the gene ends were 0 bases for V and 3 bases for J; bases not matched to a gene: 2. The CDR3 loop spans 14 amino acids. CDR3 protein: CAWSVGQFNQPQHF. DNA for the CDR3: TGTGCCTGGAGTGTGGGACAGTTCAATCAGCCCCAGCATTTT. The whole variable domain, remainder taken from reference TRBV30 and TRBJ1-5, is SQTIHQWPATLVQPVGSPLSLECTVEGTSNPNLYWYRQAAGRGLQLLFYSVGIGQISSEVPQNLSASRPQDRQFILSSKKLLLSDSGFYLCAWSVGQFNQPQHFGDGTRLSIL.

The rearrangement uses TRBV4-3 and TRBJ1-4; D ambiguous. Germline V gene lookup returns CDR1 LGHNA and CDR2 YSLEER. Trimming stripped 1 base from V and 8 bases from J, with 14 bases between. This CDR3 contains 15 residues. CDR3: CASSQVGSGGEKLFF. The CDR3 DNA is TGCGCCAGCAGCCAAGTAGGTAGTGGCGGAGAAAAACTGTTTTTT.

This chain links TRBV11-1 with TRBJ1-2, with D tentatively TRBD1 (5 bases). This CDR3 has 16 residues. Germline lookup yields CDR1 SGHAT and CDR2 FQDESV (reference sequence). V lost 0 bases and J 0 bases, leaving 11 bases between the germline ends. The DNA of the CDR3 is TGTGCCAGCAGCTTAGCCGGGGACGGGGCTAACTATGGCTACACCTTC. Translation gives CASSLAGDGANYGYTF.

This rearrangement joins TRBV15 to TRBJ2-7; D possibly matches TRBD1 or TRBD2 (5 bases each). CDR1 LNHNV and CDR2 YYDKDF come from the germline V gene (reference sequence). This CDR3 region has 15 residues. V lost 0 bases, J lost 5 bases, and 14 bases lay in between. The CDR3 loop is CATSRDVGAGHEQYF. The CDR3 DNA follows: TGTGCCACCAGCAGAGATGTAGGGGCGGGCCACGAGCAGTACTTC. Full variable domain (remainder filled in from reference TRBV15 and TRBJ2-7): DAMVIQNPRYQVTQFGKPVTLSCSQTLNHNVMYWYQQKSSQAPKLLFHYYDKDFNNEADTPDNFQSRRPNTSFCFLDIRSPGLGDTAMYLCATSRDVGAGHEQYFGPGTRLTVT.

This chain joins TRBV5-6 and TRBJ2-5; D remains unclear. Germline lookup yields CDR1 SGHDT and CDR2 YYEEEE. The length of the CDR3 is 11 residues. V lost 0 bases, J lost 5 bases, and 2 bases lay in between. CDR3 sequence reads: CASSLDETQYF. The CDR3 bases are TGTGCCAGCAGCTTGGATGAGACCCAGTACTTC.

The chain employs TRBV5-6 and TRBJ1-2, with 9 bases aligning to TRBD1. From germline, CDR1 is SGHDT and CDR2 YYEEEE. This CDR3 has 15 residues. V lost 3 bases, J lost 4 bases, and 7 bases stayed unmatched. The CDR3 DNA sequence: TGTGCCAGCAGCTCCGGGACAGGGTCGGGCTATGGCTACACCTTC. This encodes CASSSGTGSGYGYTF.

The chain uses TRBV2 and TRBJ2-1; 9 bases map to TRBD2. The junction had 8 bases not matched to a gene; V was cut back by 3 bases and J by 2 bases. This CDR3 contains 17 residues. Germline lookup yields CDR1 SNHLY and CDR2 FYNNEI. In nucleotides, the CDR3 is TGTGCCAGCAGTGACGCTAGCGGGATCCCCACCTACAATGAGCAGTTCTTC. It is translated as CASSDASGIPTYNEQFF.

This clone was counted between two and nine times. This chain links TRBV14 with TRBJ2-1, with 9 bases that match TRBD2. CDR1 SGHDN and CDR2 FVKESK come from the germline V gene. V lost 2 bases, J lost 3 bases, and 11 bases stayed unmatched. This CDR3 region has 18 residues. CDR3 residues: CASSQFGGRAAGYNEQFF. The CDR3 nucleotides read TGTGCCAGCAGCCAATTCGGCGGGAGGGCCGCAGGCTACAATGAGCAGTTCTTC. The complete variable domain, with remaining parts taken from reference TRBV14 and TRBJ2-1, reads EAGVTQFPSHSVIEKGQTVTLRCDPISGHDNLYWYRRVMGKEIKFLLHFVKESKQDESGMPNNRFLAERTGGTYSTLKVQPAELEDSGVYFCASSQFGGRAAGYNEQFFGPGTRLTVL.

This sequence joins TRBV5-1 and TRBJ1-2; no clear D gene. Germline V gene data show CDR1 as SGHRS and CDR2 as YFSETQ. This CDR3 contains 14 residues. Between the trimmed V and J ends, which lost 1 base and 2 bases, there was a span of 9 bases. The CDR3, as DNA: TGCGCCAGCAGCTTGTCGGTAGGGAACTATGGCTACACCTTC. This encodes CASSLSVGNYGYTF.

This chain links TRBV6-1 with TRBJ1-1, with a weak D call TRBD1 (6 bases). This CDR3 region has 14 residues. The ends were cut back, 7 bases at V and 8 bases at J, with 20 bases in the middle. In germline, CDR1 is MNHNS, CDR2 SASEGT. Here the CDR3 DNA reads TGTGCCAGCACCAGAAAATCAGGGGACCAAGAAGCTTTCTTT. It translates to CASTRKSGDQEAFF.

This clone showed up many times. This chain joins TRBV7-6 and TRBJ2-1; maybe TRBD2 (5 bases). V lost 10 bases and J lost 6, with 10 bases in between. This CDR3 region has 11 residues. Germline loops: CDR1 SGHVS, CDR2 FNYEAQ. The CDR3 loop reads CATKSGNEQFF. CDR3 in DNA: TGTGCCACGAAGAGCGGCAATGAGCAGTTCTTC.

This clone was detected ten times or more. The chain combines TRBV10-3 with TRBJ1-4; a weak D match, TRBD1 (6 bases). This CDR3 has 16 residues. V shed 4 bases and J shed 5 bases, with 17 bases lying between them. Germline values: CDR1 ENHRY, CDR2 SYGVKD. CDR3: CAISGEGAQGNEKLFF. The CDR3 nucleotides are TGTGCCATCAGTGGGGAGGGCGCCCAGGGGAATGAAAAACTGTTTTTT.

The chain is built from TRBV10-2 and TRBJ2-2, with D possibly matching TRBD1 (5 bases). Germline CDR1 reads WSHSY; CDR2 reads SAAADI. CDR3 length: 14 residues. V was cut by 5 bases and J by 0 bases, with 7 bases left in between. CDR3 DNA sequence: TGCGCCAGCAGTCGACAGACGAACACCGGGGAGCTGTTTTTT. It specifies CASSRQTNTGELFF.